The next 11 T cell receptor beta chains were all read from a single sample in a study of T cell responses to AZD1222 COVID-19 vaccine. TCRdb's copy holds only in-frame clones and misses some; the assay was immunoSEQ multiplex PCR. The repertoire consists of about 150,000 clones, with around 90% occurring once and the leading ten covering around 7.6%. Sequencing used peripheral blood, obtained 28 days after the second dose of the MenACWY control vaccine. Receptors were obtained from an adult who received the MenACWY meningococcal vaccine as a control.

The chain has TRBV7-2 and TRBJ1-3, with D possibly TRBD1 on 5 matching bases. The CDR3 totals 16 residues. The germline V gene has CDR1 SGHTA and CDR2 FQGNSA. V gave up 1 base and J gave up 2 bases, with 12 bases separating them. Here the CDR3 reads CASSLDGTGTGNTIYF. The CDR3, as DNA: TGTGCCAGCAGCTTAGACGGGACCGGGACTGGAAACACCATATATTTT. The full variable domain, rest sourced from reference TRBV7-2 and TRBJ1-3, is GAGVSQSPSNKVTEKGKDVELRCDPISGHTALYWYRQSLGQGLEFLIYFQGNSAPDKSGLPSDRFSAERTGGSVSTLTIQRTQQEDSAVYLCASSLDGTGTGNTIYFGEGSWLTVV.

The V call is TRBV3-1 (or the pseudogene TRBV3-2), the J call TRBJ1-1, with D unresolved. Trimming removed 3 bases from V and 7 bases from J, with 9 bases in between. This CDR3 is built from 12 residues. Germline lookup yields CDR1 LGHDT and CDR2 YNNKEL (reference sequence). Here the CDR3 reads CASSQGMGEAFF. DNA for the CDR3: TGTGCCAGCAGCCAGGGGATGGGTGAAGCTTTCTTT.

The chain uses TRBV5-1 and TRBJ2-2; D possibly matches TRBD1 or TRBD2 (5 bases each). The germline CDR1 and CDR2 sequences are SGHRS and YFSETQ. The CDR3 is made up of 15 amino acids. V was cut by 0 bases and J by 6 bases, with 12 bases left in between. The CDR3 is CASSLGQGAAGELFF. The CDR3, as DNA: TGCGCCAGCAGCTTGGGGCAGGGAGCGGCCGGGGAGCTGTTTTTT.

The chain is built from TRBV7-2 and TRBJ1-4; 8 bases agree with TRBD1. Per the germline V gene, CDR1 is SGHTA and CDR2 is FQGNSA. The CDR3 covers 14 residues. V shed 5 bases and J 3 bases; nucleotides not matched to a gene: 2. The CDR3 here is CASSPGQANEKLFF. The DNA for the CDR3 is TGTGCCAGCAGCCCGGGACAGGCTAATGAAAAACTGTTTTTT.

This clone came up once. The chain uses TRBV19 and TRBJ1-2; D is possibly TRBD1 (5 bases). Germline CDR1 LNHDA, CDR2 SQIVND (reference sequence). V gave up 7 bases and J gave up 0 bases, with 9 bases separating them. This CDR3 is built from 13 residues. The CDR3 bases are TGTGCCAGTAACACAGGTTCTAACTATGGCTACACCTTC. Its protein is CASNTGSNYGYTF.

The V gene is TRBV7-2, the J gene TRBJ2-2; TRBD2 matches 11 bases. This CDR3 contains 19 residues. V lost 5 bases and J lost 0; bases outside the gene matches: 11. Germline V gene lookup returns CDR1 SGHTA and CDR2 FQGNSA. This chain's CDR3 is CASSDPRTSGSANTGELFF. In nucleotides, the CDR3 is TGTGCCAGCAGCGACCCCCGGACTAGCGGGTCCGCGAACACCGGGGAGCTGTTTTTT.

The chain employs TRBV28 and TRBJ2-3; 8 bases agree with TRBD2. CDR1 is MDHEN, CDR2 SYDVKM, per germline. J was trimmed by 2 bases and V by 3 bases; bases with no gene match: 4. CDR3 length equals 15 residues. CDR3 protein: CASSLYSGVTDTQYF. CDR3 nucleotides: TGTGCCAGCAGTTTGTATAGCGGGGTCACAGATACGCAGTATTTT.

Here the CDR3 reads CASAGQGGQPQHF. The DNA of the CDR3 is TGTGCCAGCGCTGGACAGGGGGGTCAGCCCCAGCATTTT. V is TRBV2 and J is TRBJ1-5; TRBD1 matches 10 bases. In germline, CDR1 is SNHLY, CDR2 FYNNEI. After removal of 8 bases from V and 6 bases from J, the junction contained 4 bases not matched to a gene. The CDR3 has 13 residues. The entire variable domain, with the rest obtained from reference TRBV2 and TRBJ1-5, is as follows: EPEVTQTPSHQVTQMGQEVILRCVPISNHLYFYWYRQILGQKVEFLVSFYNNEISEKSEIFDDQFSVERPDGSNFTLKIRSTKLEDSAMYFCASAGQGGQPQHFGDGTRLSIL.

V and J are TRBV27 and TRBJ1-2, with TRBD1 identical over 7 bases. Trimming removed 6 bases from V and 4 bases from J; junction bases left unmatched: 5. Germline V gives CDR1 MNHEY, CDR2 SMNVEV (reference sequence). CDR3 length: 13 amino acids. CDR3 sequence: CASSRDSLYGYTF. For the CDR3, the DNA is TGTGCCAGCAGCCGGGACAGCCTCTATGGCTACACCTTC.

Written as DNA, the CDR3 is TGTGCCAGCAGTTCGTTAGCGGGAGGACCCTCCTACGAGCAGTACTTC. This encodes CASSSLAGGPSYEQYF. J is TRBJ2-7 and V is TRBV28, with 10 bases that match TRBD2. The germline CDR1 and CDR2 sequences are MDHEN and SYDVKM. The V and J ends lost 4 bases and 0 bases, in that order; junction bases with no gene match: 6. The CDR3 spans 16 residues.

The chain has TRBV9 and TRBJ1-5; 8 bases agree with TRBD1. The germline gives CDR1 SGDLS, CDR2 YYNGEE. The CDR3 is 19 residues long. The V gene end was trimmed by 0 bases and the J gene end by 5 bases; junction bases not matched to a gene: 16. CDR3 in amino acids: CASSVVSESRDRIYQPQHF. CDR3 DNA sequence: TGTGCCAGCAGCGTAGTCTCCGAGAGCCGGGACAGGATATATCAGCCCCAGCATTTT.